This T cell receptor (beta chain) was captured by sequencing in a study of cytomegalovirus exposure and HLA in healthy donors. Concerning this clone itself: What it binds is not known.

Findings and caveats of the study: For most subjects, TCR beta sequences were reported to predict HLA-A and HLA-B alleles with accuracy. Most TCR sequences were seen very rarely across donors, but some public TCRs occurred in many. Per a prior analysis, the majority of TCR beta V segments were productive roughly 90% or roughly 30% of the time.

Use of 60 Vbeta and 13 Jbeta primers characterized the PCR. Original processing notes: As a later analysis found, there were 70 million to 100 million unique TCR beta chains, of which around 9.9 million were shared. Assay: immunoSEQ multiplex PCR; the TCRdb copy retains only in-frame clones and omits some. For V, J and clone size, that table is used; D and trimming come from the DNA. The repertoire includes 110,000 to 150,000 clones, roughly 76% of them detected once, and 1.2% sits in the top ten. The CDR3 extends over 14 amino acids. Germline V gene lookup returns CDR1 SGHDT and CDR2 YYEEEE. The trim removed 1 base at V and 3 bases at J, leaving 0 bases unmatched.

The sequence derives from a female donor in good health and CMV-seronegative. Sequenced sample: PBMCs. The rearrangement links TRBV5-6 to TRBJ2-1; TRBD2 aligns across 8 bases. CDR3 bases: TGTGCCAGCAGCTTGACTAGCGGCTACAATGAGCAGTTCTTC. It codes for CASSLTSGYNEQFF.